These 14 T cell receptor beta chains share one sample of origin, sequenced in a study of blood T cell repertoires in COVID-19 (dated by TCRdb to between 2020 and 2021). Library method: the immunoSEQ multiplex PCR assay. The source is immuneACCESS, and TCRdb retained only in-frame sequences with V and J called. Part of the clones is not carried over; for the studies checked, unresolved V genes explain less than half of this, and the remainder is unexplained. A total of 120,000 or so clones appear in this sample, around 90% of them only once. About 8% of the sample is in the top ten clones. Sequenced material: peripheral blood. The source of these receptors is a human donor in a cohort sampled during active COVID-19.

This clone showed up just once. The chain joins TRBV19 to TRBJ2-2, with 7 bases that match TRBD1. Trimming at V came to 7 bases and at J to 5 bases, leaving 10 bases not matched to a gene. The germline V gene has CDR1 LNHDA and CDR2 SQIVND (reference sequence). This CDR3 comprises 15 residues. CDR3 region: CASNNDRVRTGELFF. The CDR3 bases are TGTGCCAGTAACAATGACAGGGTGCGGACCGGGGAGCTGTTTTTT.

V is TRBV6-5 and J is TRBJ1-1, with a possible D match to TRBD1 (5 bases). The V gene's germline CDR1 is MNHEY and CDR2 SVGAGI. CDR3 length: 13 residues. V was clipped by 2 bases and J by 5 bases, with 9 bases between them. The CDR3 region is CASSYGRQTEAFF. The DNA for the CDR3 is TGTGCCAGCAGTTACGGTCGACAGACTGAAGCTTTCTTT.

The chain uses TRBV27 and TRBJ2-7, with TRBD2 identical over 9 bases. This CDR3 comprises 15 residues. After removal of 4 bases from V and 1 base from J, the junction contained 5 bases not matched to a gene. Germline V gene sequence: CDR1 MNHEY, CDR2 SMNVEV (reference sequence). The CDR3 DNA sequence: TGTGCCAGCAGTTCCGGCGGGGGGGGATCCTACGAGCAGTACTTC. It translates to CASSSGGGGSYEQYF.

The J gene is TRBJ2-7, the V gene TRBV5-5; 9 bases fit TRBD1. V dropped 4 bases and J dropped 6; count of bases not matched to a gene: 8. The V gene's germline CDR1 is SGHKS and CDR2 YYEKEE (reference sequence). CDR3 length: 14 amino acids. The CDR3: CASSLGTGQGEQYF. The CDR3 DNA is TGTGCCAGCAGCCTGGGGACAGGGCAGGGCGAGCAGTACTTC.

V gene TRBV5-1 combines with J gene TRBJ1-6; 7 bases are shared with TRBD1. The CDR3 runs to 16 residues. The V gene end was trimmed by 4 bases and the J gene end by 7 bases; junction bases not matched to a gene: 11. CDR1 and CDR2 from the germline V gene are SGHRS and YFSETQ. The CDR3 sequence: CASSPNRDRVNSPLHF. The DNA of the CDR3 is TGCGCCAGCAGCCCTAACCGGGACAGAGTAAATTCACCCCTCCACTTT.

The genes are TRBV19 and TRBJ1-3; TRBD1 matches at 7 bases. CDR3 length: 17 residues. With V trimmed by 0 bases and J by 0 bases, 5 bases remained unmatched. Germline-derived CDR1 and CDR2 are LNHDA and SQIVND (reference sequence). The DNA of the CDR3 is TGTGCCAGTAGTATAGACCGGGACAGCGACTCTGGAAACACCATATATTTT. Translated: CASSIDRDSDSGNTIYF.

The J gene is TRBJ1-1, the V gene TRBV6-6; 7 bases fit TRBD1. The CDR3 sequence is 13 residues long. V dropped 5 bases and J dropped 7; count of bases not matched to a gene: 7. Germline assignment: CDR1 MNHNY and CDR2 SVGAGI (reference sequence). The DNA for the CDR3 is TGTGCCAGCAGTCCTCGGGGGACAGTTGAAGCTTTCTTT. Translating gives CASSPRGTVEAFF.

V and J are TRBV2 and TRBJ2-7; 9 nucleotides line up with TRBD1. CDR1 is SNHLY, CDR2 FYNNEI, per germline. There are 14 residues in the CDR3. V lost 2 bases to trimming and J lost 3 bases; unmatched junction nucleotides: 2. This CDR3 is CASSETGGNYEQYF. In DNA, the CDR3 is TGTGCCAGCAGTGAAACAGGGGGCAACTACGAGCAGTACTTC.

This rearrangement joins TRBV30 to TRBJ1-4; 9 positions match TRBD1. The J segment lost 6 bases and the V segment lost 0 bases, leaving 5 bases of the junction unmatched. Germline CDR1 is GTSNPN and CDR2 is SVGIG (reference sequence). This CDR3 contains 15 residues. DNA of the CDR3: TGTGCCTGGAGTGTTGGCGGGACAGGGTATGAAAAACTGTTTTTT. This sequence encodes CAWSVGGTGYEKLFF.

The chain employs TRBV11-3 and TRBJ2-5; D gene uncertain. V lost 2 bases to trimming and J lost 5 bases, with 12 bases between them. The CDR3 runs 14 residues. Germline CDR1 SGHNT, CDR2 YENEEA. The CDR3 loop reads CASSLTALGETQYF. CDR3 nucleotides: TGTGCCAGCAGCTTAACTGCACTCGGTGAGACCCAGTACTTC. The full variable domain, completed using reference TRBV11-3 and TRBJ2-5, is EAGVVQSPRYKIIEKKQPVAFWCNPISGHNTLYWYLQNLGQGPELLIRYENEEAVDDSQLPKDRFSAERLKGVDSTLKIQPAELGDSAVYLCASSLTALGETQYFGPGTRLLVL.

The chain recombines TRBV29-1 with TRBJ1-1, with unresolved D. The CDR3 runs to 11 residues. The V end lost 2 bases, the J end lost 6 bases, and 7 bases lay between the germline ends. In germline, CDR1 is SQVTM, CDR2 ANQGSEA. CDR3: CSVERGAEAFF. The CDR3 DNA sequence: TGCAGCGTTGAACGAGGTGCTGAAGCTTTCTTT.

The CDR3 region is CASSRQANTEAFF. The CDR3 DNA is TGTGCCAGCAGCCGACAGGCCAACACTGAAGCTTTCTTT. The rearrangement joins TRBV12-3 or TRBV12-4 to TRBJ1-1; weak D call: TRBD1 (6 bases). V was clipped by 6 bases and J by 2 bases, with 10 bases between them. The CDR3 consists of 13 residues.

The CDR3 DNA sequence: TGTGCCAGTACCCCTGGCGGCTACAATGAGCAGTTCTTC. This codes for CASTPGGYNEQFF. The chain combines TRBV19 with TRBJ2-1; no reliable D call. V was cut by 7 bases and J by 3 bases, with 10 bases left in between. CDR3 length equals 13 residues. The germline CDR1 and CDR2 sequences are LNHDA and SQIVND (reference sequence).

The chain carries TRBV3-1 (or the pseudogene TRBV3-2) and TRBJ2-3; 9 nucleotides line up with TRBD2. V dropped 4 bases and J dropped 2; count of bases not matched to a gene: 7. The CDR3 totals 16 residues. Germline assignment: CDR1 LGHDT and CDR2 YNNKEL (reference sequence). CDR3 DNA: TGTGCCAGCAGCCCCCGACTAGCGGCCCACACAGATACGCAGTATTTT. Its translation: CASSPRLAAHTDTQYF.